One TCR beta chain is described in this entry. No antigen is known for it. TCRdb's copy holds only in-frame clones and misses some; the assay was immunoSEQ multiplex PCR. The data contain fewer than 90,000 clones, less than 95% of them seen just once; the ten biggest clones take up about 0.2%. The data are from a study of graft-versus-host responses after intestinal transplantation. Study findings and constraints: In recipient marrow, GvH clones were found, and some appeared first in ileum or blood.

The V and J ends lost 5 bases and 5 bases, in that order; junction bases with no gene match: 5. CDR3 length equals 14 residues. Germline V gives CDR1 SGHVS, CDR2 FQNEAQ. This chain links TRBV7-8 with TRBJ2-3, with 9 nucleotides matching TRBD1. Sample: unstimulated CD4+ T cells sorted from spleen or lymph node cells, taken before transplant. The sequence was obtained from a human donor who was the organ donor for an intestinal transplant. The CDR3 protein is CASSAQGAKDTQYF. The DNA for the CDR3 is TGTGCCAGCAGCGCACAGGGGGCGAAAGATACGCAGTATTTT.